This entry concerns a single T cell receptor beta chain. The data stem from a study of blood T cell repertoires in COVID-19. Study-wide context: Some COVID-19 samples were acute and others convalescent; all came from the United States, Italy and Spain. From T cells, B-cell-depleted T cells, or PBMCs came the material, which was cDNA or gDNA.

Authors' methods: Amplifying reference gene primers gave estimates of nucleated cell counts. Repertoires were generated with immunoSEQ multiplex PCR, while TCRdb's copy carries only in-frame clones and drops some. Clonal size and the V and J genes are those of that table, whereas D and trimming came from the DNA. The sample lists 650,000 to 800,000 clones, about 87% occurring once. The CDR3 has 16 amino acids. Trimming removed 2 bases from V and 5 bases from J, with 16 bases in between. Germline V CDR1 and CDR2: SGDLS, YYNGEE. Sequencing was performed on peripheral blood. The chain employs TRBV9 and TRBJ2-2; possibly TRBD1 for D (6 bases). This receptor was identified in a woman between 18 and 29 years old with acute or convalescent COVID-19. The CDR3 DNA reads TGTGCCAGCAGCGTTAGAGGGGGTAGGAGTACCGGGGAGCTGTTTTTT. This sequence encodes CASSVRGGRSTGELFF.